Listed here are 7 T cell receptor beta chains from one sample, sequenced in a study. Via MiXCR, TCRdb re-called the RT-PCR reads, giving one row per CDR3 protein. The sample shows approximately 720,000 distinct CDR3 sequences, 12% to 15% of them seen only once. Sequenced input: memory CD4+ T cells from blood. All receptors derive from a female donor in good health, serving as a healthy control.

This clonotype was counted many times. J is TRBJ1-1 and V is TRBV6-6; the D gene is possibly TRBD1 (6 bases). Germline V gene data show CDR1 as MNHNY and CDR2 as SVGAGI (reference sequence). CDR3 length: 13 amino acids. V was shortened by 6 bases and J by 9 bases, with 17 bases between the two germline ends. CDR3 nucleotide sequence: TGTGCCAGCAGGACACAGACAGGATTGAAAGCTTTCTTT. Translation: CASRTQTGLKAFF.

A note on this clonotype: A much larger clonotype is one base distant, so this may be a read error. CDR3 loop: CVSSLGYGTEAFF. The CDR3 bases are TGTGTCAGCAGCTTGGGGTACGGCACTGAAGCTTTCTTT. The chain has TRBV5-5 and TRBJ1-1; D not resolved. The CDR3 loop spans 13 amino acids. Per the germline V gene, CDR1 is SGHKS and CDR2 is YYEKEE (reference sequence).

The chain employs TRBV9 and TRBJ1-1; no clear D gene. Trimming removed 0 bases at V and 1 base at J, with 10 bases between. The germline V gene has CDR1 SGDLS and CDR2 YYNGEE. The CDR3 spans 15 residues. CDR3 nucleotides: TGTGCCAGCAGCGTAGGACAACTCGGGAACACTGAAGCTTTCTTT. As protein: CASSVGQLGNTEAFF.

This clonotype showed up many times. This chain uses TRBV4-2 with TRBJ1-1; a possible D gene is TRBD1 (5 bases). This CDR3 is built from 14 residues. Germline CDR1 is LGHNA and CDR2 is YNFKEQ. V was trimmed by 7 bases and J by 3 bases, leaving 15 bases between them. In DNA form, the CDR3 reads TGTGCCAGCACCTATTACGGGGGGGACACTGAAGCTTTCTTT. Encoded protein: CASTYYGGDTEAFF.

This clonotype was found a few times. This chain joins TRBV12-3 or TRBV12-4 and TRBJ2-2, with D possibly TRBD2 on 6 matching bases. The germline V and J ends were trimmed by 3 bases and 8 bases, with 16 bases remaining between them. The CDR3 covers 15 residues. The DNA of the CDR3 is TGTGCCAGCAGTTTCGGAGGGTCCGACAGTGGGGAGCTGTTTTTT. Translated: CASSFGGSDSGELFF.

This clonotype turned up a few times. The V gene is TRBV3-1, the J gene TRBJ2-3; D is uncertain. Deletions cut 0 bases from V and 4 bases from J, with 11 bases between. The germline CDR1 and CDR2 sequences are LGHDT and YNNKEL (reference sequence). This CDR3 spans 15 amino acids. The CDR3 sequence: CASSQDFNAADTQYF. CDR3 in DNA: TGTGCCAGCAGCCAAGATTTTAATGCCGCAGATACGCAGTATTTT.

The V and J genes are TRBV6-2 or TRBV6-3 and TRBJ2-1, with TRBD2 matching 8 bases. The CDR3 totals 15 residues. Trimming cost V 5 bases and J 3 bases; bases outside gene matches: 6. CDR1 MNHEY and CDR2 SVGEGT come from the germline V gene. The CDR3 DNA is TGTGCCAGCAGTACGGGGGGGGGCCACTACAATGAGCAGTTCTTC. It translates to CASSTGGGHYNEQFF.